These 21 T cell receptor beta chains share one sample of origin, sequenced in a study of T-cell reconstitution after alpha-beta-depleted transplantation in children. During its preparation, the TCRbeta library received unique molecular identifiers. Using its own MiXCR run on the PCR reads, TCRdb lists one record per CDR3 protein. Of 500,000 to 600,000 distinct CDR3 sequences in the sample, around a third were seen once. The sequencing here drew on PBMCs from the stem cell graft donor, taken from the stem cell graft. These receptors were obtained from a human donor who donated a stem cell graft to a child with aplastic anemia.

This chain connects TRBV5-6 to TRBJ2-1; D unresolved. This CDR3 has 16 amino acids. V lost 0 bases and J lost 0, with 10 bases in between. Germline CDR1 reads SGHDT; CDR2 reads YYEEEE. The CDR3 loop reads CASSLGWEISYNEQFF. The CDR3, as DNA: TGTGCCAGCAGCTTGGGTTGGGAAATCTCCTACAATGAGCAGTTCTTC.

This clonotype was recorded a few times. The chain links TRBV6-5 to TRBJ1-2; TRBD1 aligns across 8 bases. J was trimmed by 8 bases and V by 0 bases; bases with no gene match: 8. From germline, CDR1 is MNHEY and CDR2 SVGAGI. The CDR3 extends over 15 amino acids. CDR3 sequence (DNA): TGTGCCAGCAGTTACTCGGAGACAGGGGCTGACGGCTACACCTTC. Its translation: CASSYSETGADGYTF.

This clonotype was detected only a few times. This sequence joins TRBV6-5 and TRBJ1-5; D is perhaps TRBD1 (5 bases). Germline V gene lookup returns CDR1 MNHEY and CDR2 SVGAGI. The V and J ends lost 3 bases and 4 bases respectively, with 13 bases between them. The CDR3 is 15 residues long. As DNA, the CDR3 is TGTGCCAGCAGTTATTCAGGGTTGGGAAATCAGCCCCAGCATTTT. Translation: CASSYSGLGNQPQHF.

The chain links TRBV12-3 or TRBV12-4 to TRBJ2-1; 12 bases map to TRBD2. This CDR3 spans 17 amino acids. The junction had 7 bases not matched to a gene; V was cut back by 6 bases and J by 1 base. The CDR3 DNA is TGTGCCAGCAGAGACTCGACTAGCGGGAGTTCCTACAATGAGCAGTTCTTC. Translation: CASRDSTSGSSYNEQFF.

The rearrangement joins TRBV28 to TRBJ2-7; D possibly corresponds to TRBD1 (5 bases). In germline, CDR1 is MDHEN, CDR2 SYDVKM. The CDR3 length is 15 residues. Trimming removed 1 base from V and 4 bases from J, with 14 bases in between. DNA of the CDR3: TGTGCCAGCAGTTTATTAGAAGGGGCGATTTACGAGCAGTACTTC. Protein: CASSLLEGAIYEQYF.

V is TRBV6-1 and J is TRBJ1-2; no definite D call. Trimming stripped 5 bases from V and 8 bases from J, with 12 bases between. The CDR3 loop spans 12 amino acids. CDR1 and CDR2 from the germline V gene are MNHNS and SASEGT. In nucleotides, the CDR3 is TGTGCCAGCAGTTTCACAGAGGGAGGCTACACCTTC. It translates to CASSFTEGGYTF.

This clonotype was seen a handful of times. The chain links TRBV29-1 to TRBJ2-5; perhaps D is TRBD1 or TRBD2 (6 bases each). The germline V gene encodes CDR1 SQVTM and CDR2 ANQGSEA. Trimming cost V 4 bases and J 4 bases, with 16 bases left between them. The CDR3 covers 14 residues. CDR3 nucleotide sequence: TGCAGCGTTGTTGCCAGGGGAGGTCTAGAGACCCAGTACTTC. Protein product: CSVVARGGLETQYF.

This clonotype occurred a few times. Germline is not matched at one junction end, which may reflect a read error. J is TRBJ2-2 and V is TRBV12-3 or TRBV12-4; the D is unclear. The CDR3 has 12 residues. CDR3: CASRLGAGELFF. The DNA for the CDR3 is TGTGCCAGCAGATTAGGAGCCGGGGAGCTGTTTTTT.

This clonotype was detected a few times. The chain joins TRBV20-1 to TRBJ2-1; the match to TRBD2 covers 10 bases. The CDR3 consists of 19 residues. Germline CDR1 reads DFQATT; CDR2 reads SNEGSKA (reference sequence). V gave up 4 bases and J gave up 3 bases; unmatched junction bases: 18. CDR3 amino acids: CSAIPLAGLPRGDYNEQFF. CDR3 in DNA: TGCAGTGCTATCCCACTAGCGGGACTACCGAGGGGAGACTACAATGAGCAGTTCTTC.

A few counts support this clonotype. The J gene is TRBJ1-1, the V gene TRBV5-1; 9 nucleotides line up with TRBD1. CDR1 is SGHRS, CDR2 YFSETQ, per germline. The CDR3 consists of 15 residues. The trim removed 3 bases at V and 0 bases at J, leaving 3 bases unmatched. Here the CDR3 reads CASSWGTGMNTEAFF. Written as DNA, the CDR3 is TGCGCCAGCAGCTGGGGGACAGGGATGAACACTGAAGCTTTCTTT.

This clonotype was picked up a small number of times. The chain links TRBV20-1 to TRBJ2-3; D gene unclear. Per germline, CDR1 DFQATT and CDR2 SNEGSKA (reference sequence). The CDR3 is 16 residues long. Trimming shortened V by 1 base and J by 0 bases, and 14 bases separated the two germline ends. CDR3 sequence reads: CSARAGVWSSTDTQYF. CDR3 in DNA: TGCAGTGCTAGAGCTGGCGTTTGGTCTAGCACAGATACGCAGTATTTT.

This clonotype appeared a few times. V is TRBV20-1 and J is TRBJ2-1, with 9 bases lining up with TRBD2. Per the germline V gene, CDR1 is DFQATT and CDR2 is SNEGSKA (reference sequence). Trimming at V came to 6 bases and at J to 7 bases, leaving 10 bases not matched to a gene. This CDR3 contains 14 residues. The CDR3 is CSARAGGPRNEQFF. The CDR3 DNA reads as TGCAGTGCGCGGGCGGGAGGGCCTCGGAATGAGCAGTTCTTC.

In its sample, this clonotype was seen a few times. J is TRBJ2-3 and V is TRBV28; 9 bases align to TRBD2. Germline V lookup: CDR1 MDHEN, CDR2 SYDVKM. V shed 2 bases and J 5 bases; nucleotides not matched to a gene: 2. The CDR3 length is 14 residues. Written as DNA, the CDR3 is TGTGCCAGCAGTTTACTAGCGGGGATAGATACGCAGTATTTT. It specifies CASSLLAGIDTQYF.

This clonotype was observed a handful of times. The J gene is TRBJ2-7, the V gene TRBV18, with a weak D call TRBD1 (6 bases). The V end lost 5 bases, the J end lost 7 bases, and 18 bases lay between the germline ends. The CDR3 spans 14 residues. CDR1 is KGHSH, CDR2 LQKENI, per germline. In nucleotides, the CDR3 is TGTGCCAGCTCAGCCCAATACAGGGAAGGAGAGCAGTACTTC. Translating it yields CASSAQYREGEQYF.

The V gene is TRBV5-1, the J gene TRBJ1-2, with D possibly TRBD1 on 5 matching bases. Per the germline V gene, CDR1 is SGHRS and CDR2 is YFSETQ. CDR3 length equals 17 residues. Trimming removed 0 bases at V and 4 bases at J, with 19 bases between. The DNA of the CDR3 is TGCGCCAGCAGCTTGGTCACCCCGGGGCAGGGTGTCTATGGCTACACCTTC. Amino acid sequence: CASSLVTPGQGVYGYTF.

The rearrangement links TRBV6-1 to TRBJ1-5, with 8 bases identical to TRBD1. CDR3 size: 16 residues. Germline CDR1 MNHNS, CDR2 SASEGT. Germline trimming cut 7 bases from V and 5 bases from J; bases unmatched to any gene: 13. CDR3 nucleotides: TGTGCCAGCACCCGCCAAGGGACAGGTACCCATCAGCCCCAGCATTTT. Its translation is CASTRQGTGTHQPQHF.

This clonotype came up a few times. The DNA of the CDR3 is TGTGCCAGCAGTTTACTAGCGGGAACTACCTCTGGGGCCAACGTCCTGACTTTC. It specifies CASSLLAGTTSGANVLTF. The V and J genes are TRBV27 and TRBJ2-6, with 9 nucleotides matching TRBD2. Germline CDR1 and CDR2: MNHEY and SMNVEV (reference sequence). This CDR3 has 18 amino acids. The V segment lost 2 bases and the J segment 0 bases; nucleotides outside the gene matches: 5.

V and J are TRBV20-1 and TRBJ1-5; no clear D gene. The germline V and J ends were trimmed by 3 bases and 4 bases, with 10 bases remaining between them. Germline V gene data show CDR1 as DFQATT and CDR2 as SNEGSKA (reference sequence). The CDR3 totals 13 residues. CDR3 DNA: TGCAGTGCTAGGTCGGTTCCTAATCAGCCCCAGCATTTT. Translation: CSARSVPNQPQHF.

The chain recombines TRBV5-1 with TRBJ1-1; 8 nucleotides agree with TRBD1. The germline V gene encodes CDR1 SGHRS and CDR2 YFSETQ. Trimming removed 3 bases from V and 4 bases from J; junction bases left unmatched: 5. This CDR3 spans 14 amino acids. Here the CDR3 DNA reads TGCGCCAGCAGCTCGTACAGGGGGGCCACTGAAGCTTTCTTT. Protein product: CASSSYRGATEAFF.

This chain uses TRBV6-1 with TRBJ2-3, with D maybe TRBD2 (5 bases). The CDR3 has 15 residues. Germline V gives CDR1 MNHNS, CDR2 SASEGT. V lost 6 bases to trimming and J lost 0 bases, with 13 bases between them. In DNA, the CDR3 is TGTGCCAGCAGCTGGTGGACTGGTAGCACAGATACGCAGTATTTT. Its translation is CASSWWTGSTDTQYF.

This clonotype was detected a few times. The chain joins TRBV7-6 to TRBJ1-1; D not certain. The V end lost 5 bases, the J end lost 4 bases, and 17 bases lay between the germline ends. The CDR3 runs to 15 residues. The germline gives CDR1 SGHVS, CDR2 FNYEAQ. In nucleotides, the CDR3 is TGTGCCAGCAGCCCTGTCGCGGGTGGGGTCACTGAAGCTTTCTTT. This codes for CASSPVAGGVTEAFF.